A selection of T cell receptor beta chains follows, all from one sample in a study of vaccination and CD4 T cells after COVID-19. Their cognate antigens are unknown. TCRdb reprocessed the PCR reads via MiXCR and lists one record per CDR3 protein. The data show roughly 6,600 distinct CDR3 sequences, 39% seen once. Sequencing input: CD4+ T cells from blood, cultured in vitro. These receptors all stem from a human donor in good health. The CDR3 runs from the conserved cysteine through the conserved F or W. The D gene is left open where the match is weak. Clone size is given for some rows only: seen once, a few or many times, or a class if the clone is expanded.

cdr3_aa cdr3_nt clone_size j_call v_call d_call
CASSTPLGQQIYPMSYTF TGTGCCAGCAGCACCCCCCTTGGACAGCAAATCTACCCTATGTCCTACACCTTC few TRBJ1-2 TRBV6-1 -
CATTRDGQVTEAFF TGTGCCACCACCAGGGATGGCCAGGTCACTGAAGCTTTCTTT - TRBJ1-1 TRBV15 -
CSARGGAYEQYF TGCAGTGCTAGAGGGGGGGCATACGAGCAGTACTTC once TRBJ2-7 TRBV20-1 -
CASSKGYRTYEQYF TGTGCCAGCAGCAAAGGTTACAGGACCTACGAGCAGTACTTC - TRBJ2-7 TRBV21-1 -
CASPRGQGGEQYF TGTGCCAGCCCGCGGGGGCAGGGGGGTGAGCAGTACTTC - TRBJ2-7 TRBV5-8 -
CASSLSDPHGFSGANVLTF TGTGCCAGCAGCCTCTCAGACCCTCACGGGTTCTCTGGGGCCAACGTCCTGACTTTC once TRBJ2-6 TRBV6-1 -
CAWSQAGTAFF TGTGCCTGGAGTCAGGCAGGGACGGCTTTCTTT few TRBJ1-1 TRBV30 -
CASSPGLYGGLSYEQYF TGTGCCAGCAGCCCCGGGTTATATGGGGGGCTCTCCTACGAGCAGTACTTC - TRBJ2-7 TRBV7-9 -
CASSSQGLEAFF TGTGCCAGCAGTTCCCAGGGGCTTGAAGCTTTCTTT medium-sized TRBJ1-1 TRBV6-5 -
CASSLILAGGQETQYF TGCGCCAGCAGCTTGATTCTAGCGGGGGGGCAAGAGACCCAGTACTTC once TRBJ2-5 TRBV5-1 TRBD2
CASSTMGTGREAFF TGTGCCAGCAGCACTATGGGGACAGGGAGAGAGGCTTTCTTT - TRBJ1-1 TRBV7-4 TRBD1
CASSSWGEEHQPQHF TGCGCCAGCAGTTCCTGGGGGGAGGAACATCAGCCCCAGCATTTT few TRBJ1-5 TRBV5-1 -
CASSITGSAFF TGTGCCAGTAGTATAACAGGGTCGGCTTTCTTT few TRBJ1-1 TRBV19 -
CASSFQTLNTEAFF TGTGCCAGCAGTTTTCAGACCTTGAACACTGAAGCTTTCTTT medium-sized TRBJ1-1 TRBV6-5 -
CASGNGYTF TGTGCCAGCGGGAATGGCTACACCTTC hyperexpanded TRBJ1-2 TRBV12-1 -
CASSPQPRGSYNSPLHF TGTGCCAGCAGCCCCCAACCGAGGGGCTCCTATAATTCACCCCTCCACTTT few TRBJ1-6 TRBV7-6 -
CSATRKGQGNSPLHF TGCAGTGCTACTAGAAAGGGACAGGGGAATTCACCCCTCCACTTT - TRBJ1-6 TRBV20-1 TRBD1
CASGKRGSGYTF TGTGCCAGTGGTAAAAGAGGCAGCGGCTACACCTTC - TRBJ1-2 TRBV19 -
CASRGQMNTEAFF TGTGCCAGCAGGGGGCAGATGAACACTGAAGCTTTCTTT few TRBJ1-1 TRBV2 -
CASSLAGSTDTQYF TGTGCCAGCAGTCTAGCGGGGAGCACAGATACGCAGTATTTT few TRBJ2-3 TRBV27 TRBD2
CAWGQGGTDTQYF TGTGCCTGGGGTCAGGGTGGGACAGATACGCAGTATTTT - TRBJ2-3 TRBV30 -
CASSPGAHSTDTQYF TGTGCCAGCAGCCCAGGCGCCCATAGCACAGATACGCAGTATTTT - TRBJ2-3 TRBV7-3 -
CASSFRGEAFF TGTGCCAGCAGCTTCAGGGGTGAAGCTTTCTTT - TRBJ1-1 TRBV7-9 -
CASSLVGPLGAFF TGTGCCAGCAGCTTAGTTGGGCCTCTGGGTGCTTTCTTT - TRBJ1-1 TRBV11-2 -
CASSSSGQPYGYTF TGTGCCAGCAGCTCCTCGGGACAGCCATATGGCTACACCTTC - TRBJ1-2 TRBV5-4 TRBD1
CASNVQGSNYGYTF TGTGCCAGTAACGTACAGGGGTCTAACTATGGCTACACCTTC once TRBJ1-2 TRBV19 TRBD1
CASSSSDRNTGELFF TGTGCCAGCAGCTCTTCAGACCGGAACACCGGGGAGCTGTTTTTT once TRBJ2-2 TRBV7-8 -
CASSFVMTRLTTGNTIYF TGTGCCAGCAGTTTCGTAATGACACGCCTCACGACTGGAAACACCATATATTTT - TRBJ1-3 TRBV28 -
CASSDSPSGGGTDTQYF TGTGCCAGCAGTGACTCCCCTAGCGGGGGGGGCACAGATACGCAGTATTTT - TRBJ2-3 TRBV6-4 TRBD2
CASSLGDYSSYEQYF TGTGCCAGCAGCTTAGGAGACTACTCTTCCTACGAGCAGTACTTC few TRBJ2-7 TRBV7-2 -
CASSPSTGTDTQYF TGCGCCAGCAGCCCAAGCACAGGCACAGATACGCAGTATTTT medium-sized TRBJ2-3 TRBV4-1 -
CSARELGSMRAGANVLTF TGCAGTGCTAGAGAATTAGGGTCCATGCGGGCTGGGGCCAACGTCCTGACTTTC - TRBJ2-6 TRBV20-1 -
CASRGVRDSLRGTEAFF TGTGCCAGTAGGGGGGTCCGGGACAGCCTCCGGGGGACTGAAGCTTTCTTT few TRBJ1-1 TRBV19 TRBD1
CASSPETDSGYTF TGTGCCAGCAGCCCTGAGACTGATTCTGGCTACACCTTC few TRBJ1-2 TRBV5-8 -
CASSSNTGELFF TGTGCCAGCAGTTCTAACACCGGGGAGCTGTTTTTT - TRBJ2-2 TRBV12-3/TRBV12-4 -
CASSIDGTGLNTEAFF TGTGCCAGTAGTATAGATGGGACAGGTTTGAACACTGAAGCTTTCTTT - TRBJ1-1 TRBV19 TRBD1
CATGLGGEQYF TGCGCCACCGGCCTCGGCGGTGAGCAGTACTTC - TRBJ2-7 TRBV10-2 -
CSARVVGAKNIQYF TGCAGTGCTAGAGTGGTAGGGGCCAAAAACATTCAGTACTTC - TRBJ2-4 TRBV20-1 -
CASSLQGAKETQYF TGTGCCAGCAGTCTCCAGGGGGCGAAAGAGACCCAGTACTTC - TRBJ2-5 TRBV12-3/TRBV12-4 TRBD1
CSARDPGDLTDTQYF TGCAGTGCTAGAGACCCGGGGGACCTCACAGATACGCAGTATTTT - TRBJ2-3 TRBV20-1 -
CASSLQTLGRGTGTAFF TGTGCCAGCAGCCTACAGACTCTAGGGAGGGGGACCGGGACGGCTTTCTTT - TRBJ1-1 TRBV5-8 -
CASSLLPLGRGEIYGYTF TGTGCCAGCAGCTTACTTCCCCTAGGGAGGGGGGAGATATATGGCTACACCTTC once TRBJ1-2 TRBV11-2 -
CASSENRGYTEAFF TGTGCCAGCAGTGAAAACAGGGGATATACTGAAGCTTTCTTT - TRBJ1-1 TRBV2 TRBD1
CASSLRQNTEAFF TGTGCCAGCAGTTTGAGACAGAACACTGAAGCTTTCTTT once TRBJ1-1 TRBV12-3/TRBV12-4 -
CSAREAGRREKLFF TGCAGTGCTAGAGAGGCGGGACGTCGCGAAAAACTGTTTTTT - TRBJ1-4 TRBV20-1 -
CSARDSLAGGNSYEQYF TGCAGTGCTAGAGACTCGCTAGCGGGGGGAAACTCCTACGAGCAGTACTTC - TRBJ2-7 TRBV20-1 TRBD2
CASSLAFGQGASGANVLTF TGTGCCAGCAGCTTAGCGTTTGGACAGGGGGCGTCTGGGGCCAACGTCCTGACTTTC - TRBJ2-6 TRBV11-2 TRBD1
CASSAGNTGELFF TGTGCCAGCAGTGCAGGGAACACCGGGGAGCTGTTTTTT once TRBJ2-2 TRBV6-4 -
CATRNPGRRYPYGYTF TGTGCCACCCGAAACCCGGGACGCCGGTACCCCTATGGCTACACCTTC few TRBJ1-2 TRBV19 -
CSARRSSGLSTDTQYF TGCAGTGCTAGACGGTCTTCGGGACTATCCACAGATACGCAGTATTTT once TRBJ2-3 TRBV20-1 TRBD2
CASSPRAVTDTQYF TGTGCCAGCAGCCCCCGAGCGGTCACAGATACGCAGTATTTT few TRBJ2-3 TRBV7-2 -
CASSVELARRSEQYF TGTGCCAGCAGTGTCGAGTTAGCGAGGAGATCCGAGCAGTACTTC - TRBJ2-7 TRBV2 -
CASSLGQYNEQFF TGTGCCAGCAGCTTAGGACAGTACAATGAGCAGTTCTTC few TRBJ2-1 TRBV11-2 -
CASSLGGGASYNEQFF TGTGCTAGCAGCTTGGGCGGGGGGGCCTCCTACAATGAGCAGTTCTTC - TRBJ2-1 TRBV7-7 TRBD2
CASSRLVGTGELFF TGTGCCAGCAGCCGCCTGGTTGGAACCGGGGAGCTGTTTTTT - TRBJ2-2 TRBV11-3 -